Following are 27 T cell receptor beta chains from one sample sequenced in a study of molecular identifiers for immune sequencing clone quantification. A single record per CDR3 protein comes from TCRdb applying MiXCR to the PCR reads. In the table there are 85,000 to 100,000 distinct CDR3 sequences, less than 25% of which are singletons. Material for sequencing was naive CD8+ T cells from blood, with Jurkat cell RNA spiked in. As to subset: FACS-sorted CD8+CD4-CCR7+CD45RA+ naive T cells. All receptors come from a human donor in good health. Some libraries in this study had Jurkat cell RNA spiked in.

A remark on this clonotype: A read error is possible here, since a much larger clone lies one base away. J is TRBJ2-1 and V is TRBV15; 11 bases are a match to TRBD2. Germline V gives CDR1 LNHNV, CDR2 YYDKDF (reference sequence). The CDR3 loop spans 16 amino acids. After removal of 0 bases from V and 9 bases from J, the junction contained 7 bases not matched to a gene. The CDR3 region is CATSRDIAGGSSEQFF. CDR3 coding DNA: TGTGCCACCAGCAGAGATATAGCGGGGGGGTCCAGTGAGCAGTTCTTC.

In regard to this clonotype: Just one base apart from a much larger clone, this may be a read error. This sequence joins TRBV28 and TRBJ2-7, with D tentatively TRBD1 or TRBD2 (5 bases each). The CDR3 spans 14 residues. The germline CDR1 and CDR2 sequences are MDHEN and SYDVKM. CDR3 sequence (DNA): TGTGACAGCAGTTTATTGGACGAGGGGAACGAGCAGTACTTC. This translates into CDSSLLDEGNEQYF.

The V and J genes are TRBV15 and TRBJ2-7, with a possible D match to TRBD1 (6 bases). Germline-derived CDR1 and CDR2 are LNHNV and YYDKDF (reference sequence). The ends were cut back, 0 bases at V and 2 bases at J, with 11 bases in the middle. The CDR3 consists of 15 residues. CDR3 loop: CATSRDPTGTYEQYF. DNA of the CDR3: TGTGCCACCAGCAGAGATCCGACAGGCACCTACGAGCAGTACTTC.

This clonotype was picked up a small number of times. Here the CDR3 DNA reads TGTGCCAGCAGTTCCGGGCCGGGGGCGAGCCAGCCCCAGCATTTT. It yields the protein CASSSGPGASQPQHF. J is TRBJ1-5 and V is TRBV27, with a weak D call TRBD1 (6 bases). Germline loops: CDR1 MNHEY, CDR2 SMNVEV (reference sequence). V was cut by 4 bases and J by 7 bases, with 17 bases left in between. This CDR3 contains 15 residues.

This clonotype was observed many times. The chain carries TRBV5-6 and TRBJ1-1, with no clear D. The V end was cut by 4 bases, the J end by 1 base, with 8 bases between. CDR1 and CDR2 from the germline V gene are SGHDT and YYEEEE. The length of the CDR3 is 13 residues. This CDR3 reads CASSTSGNTEAFF. Here the CDR3 DNA reads TGTGCCAGCAGCACCTCGGGGAACACTGAAGCTTTCTTT. The whole variable domain, remainder taken from reference TRBV5-6 and TRBJ1-1, is DAGVTQSPTHLIKTRGQQVTLRCSPKSGHDTVSWYQQALGQGPQFIFQYYEEEERQRGNFPDRFSGHQFPNYSSELNVNALLLGDSALYLCASSTSGNTEAFFGQGTRLTVV.

This clonotype was seen a few times. The rearrangement joins TRBV27 to TRBJ2-2; possible D gene TRBD2, 5 bases. V lost 2 bases, J lost 3 bases, and 10 bases lay in between. The V gene's germline CDR1 is MNHEY and CDR2 SMNVEV (reference sequence). The CDR3 spans 15 residues. The chain's CDR3 is CASSLQRRDTGELFF. The CDR3 nucleotides are TGTGCCAGCAGTTTACAGCGGAGAGACACCGGGGAGCTGTTTTTT.

There are many counts of this clonotype. The chain is built from TRBV7-9 and TRBJ2-7; 8 bases align to TRBD1. Losses at the gene ends were 5 bases for V and 7 bases for J; bases not matched to a gene: 10. Per germline, CDR1 SEHNR and CDR2 FQNEAQ (reference sequence). This CDR3 comprises 14 residues. The DNA for the CDR3 is TGTGCCAGCAGCCCGAAGGACAGGGAGTATGAGCAGTACTTC. Protein: CASSPKDREYEQYF. Full variable domain (remainder filled in from reference TRBV7-9 and TRBJ2-7): DTGVSQNPRHKITKRGQNVTFRCDPISEHNRLYWYRQTLGQGPEFLTYFQNEAQLEKSRLLSDRFSAERPKGSFSTLEIQRTEQGDSAMYLCASSPKDREYEQYFGPGTRLTVT.

This clonotype was detected ten times or more. This sequence joins TRBV6-1 and TRBJ1-1; maybe TRBD1 (6 bases). This CDR3 spans 11 amino acids. Per the germline V gene, CDR1 is MNHNS and CDR2 is SASEGT. V was clipped by 5 bases and J by 7 bases, with 8 bases between them. The CDR3, as DNA: TGTGCCAGCAGTCCGGGACATGAAGCTTTCTTT. Translating it yields CASSPGHEAFF.

The sample holds a few counts of this clonotype. The V gene is TRBV4-1, the J gene TRBJ1-3; weak D call: TRBD1 (5 bases). Germline CDR1 MGHRA, CDR2 YSYEKL. The CDR3 is 15 residues long. V gave up 3 bases and J gave up 4 bases, with 13 bases separating them. DNA of the CDR3: TGCGCCAGCAGCCAGGCCGGGGGGTACGGAAACACCATATATTTT. This translates into CASSQAGGYGNTIYF.

This clonotype showed up many times. The gene calls are TRBV6-2 or TRBV6-3 and TRBJ2-2, with D perhaps matching TRBD1 (5 bases). The CDR3 spans 15 residues. CDR1 and CDR2 (germline): MNHEY, SVGEGT. V lost 5 bases and J 3 bases, leaving 13 bases between the germline ends. CDR3 amino acids: CASSPLGRDTGELFF. CDR3 DNA sequence: TGTGCCAGCAGTCCCCTGGGGCGTGACACCGGGGAGCTGTTTTTT.

In this sample, this clonotype turned up many times. The chain is built from TRBV5-6 and TRBJ2-7; 9 bases map to TRBD2. This CDR3 has 13 amino acids. With 4 bases clipped from V and 5 bases from J, the junction kept 4 bases outside the gene matches. Looked up from germline, CDR1 is SGHDT and CDR2 is YYEEEE. CDR3: CASSPGTSNEQYF. Written as DNA, the CDR3 is TGTGCCAGCAGCCCTGGGACTAGCAACGAGCAGTACTTC.

A remark on this clonotype: A read error may be the cause here, since a much bigger clone is one base away. Without the conserved terminal phenylalanine or tryptophan, this CDR3 likely stems from a read error. Here the CDR3 DNA reads TGTGCCACCAGCAGAGAGGGCGGCAGGGGTGAGACCCAGTACCTC. Amino acids: CATSREGGRGETQYL. This chain connects TRBV15 to TRBJ2-5, with a weak D call TRBD1 (6 bases). The V end lost 0 bases, the J end lost 5 bases, and 13 bases lay between the germline ends. There are 15 residues in the CDR3. Germline V gives CDR1 LNHNV, CDR2 YYDKDF (reference sequence).

Details on this clonotype: This may stem from a read error, because a much larger clone lies one nucleotide away. DNA for the CDR3: TGCGTCAGCAGCCCCGGACAGGGCGACGAGCAGTACTTC. Encoded protein: CVSSPGQGDEQYF. This chain joins TRBV5-1 and TRBJ2-7; TRBD1 agrees at 8 bases. Germline V gene lookup returns CDR1 SGHRS and CDR2 YFSETQ. This CDR3 region has 13 residues.

The chain has TRBV27 and TRBJ1-5; a possible D gene is TRBD1 (5 bases). This CDR3 comprises 14 residues. The germline CDR1 and CDR2 sequences are MNHEY and SMNVEV (reference sequence). V dropped 3 bases and J dropped 3 bases, with 9 bases sitting between them. CDR3 protein: CASSLAGPNQPQHF. CDR3 coding DNA: TGTGCCAGCAGTTTGGCAGGGCCCAATCAGCCCCAGCATTTT.

This clonotype has a single count. Given a much more abundant clone one base away, this may be a read error. DNA of the CDR3: TGCGCCAGCAGCCAAACCCCGACAGGGGGTTCCTACAAGCAGTACTTC. It translates to CASSQTPTGGSYKQYF. The rearrangement links TRBV5-1 to TRBJ2-7; TRBD1 aligns across 9 bases. In germline, CDR1 is SGHRS, CDR2 YFSETQ. The length of the CDR3 is 16 residues. Full variable domain (missing parts from reference TRBV5-1 and TRBJ2-7): KAGVTQTPRYLIKTRGQQVTLSCSPISGHRSVSWYQQTPGQGLQFLFEYFSETQRNKGNFPGRFSGRQFSNSRSEMNVSTLELGDSALYLCASSQTPTGGSYKQYFGPGTRLTVT.

This clonotype was detected a few times. The chain uses TRBV7-2 and TRBJ1-6; D is unresolved. Trimming removed 5 bases at V and 6 bases at J, with 11 bases between. Germline V lookup: CDR1 SGHTA, CDR2 FQGNSA. There are 14 residues in the CDR3. The CDR3 sequence: CASSPLRGNSPLHF. DNA for the CDR3: TGTGCCAGCAGCCCCCTTCGGGGTAATTCACCCCTCCACTTT.

This clonotype has just a few counts. The chain combines TRBV5-1 with TRBJ2-1; a possible D gene is TRBD1 (8 bases). This CDR3 comprises 16 residues. The V and J ends lost 4 bases and 6 bases respectively, with 20 bases between them. CDR1 is SGHRS, CDR2 YFSETQ, per germline. DNA of the CDR3: TGCGCCAGCAGCCTCGTAACAGGGGGGGGTTCCAATGAGCAGTTCTTC. Its protein is CASSLVTGGGSNEQFF.

V and J are TRBV27 and TRBJ1-4; D not certain. Germline CDR1 reads MNHEY; CDR2 reads SMNVEV (reference sequence). V lost 7 bases and J 8 bases, leaving 8 bases between the germline ends. This CDR3 has 11 amino acids. The DNA of the CDR3 is TGTGCCAGCACCAACGGCGAAAAACTGTTTTTT. As protein: CASTNGEKLFF.

A word on this clonotype: This may be a read error, as it is one base from a much larger clone. The chain carries TRBV9 and TRBJ2-7; 9 bases match TRBD1. Germline values: CDR1 SGDLS, CDR2 YYNGEE. The CDR3 contains 14 residues. CDR3 bases: TGTGCCAGCAGCGCCGGGACAGGGCCCTACGAGCAGCACTTC. Amino acids: CASSAGTGPYEQHF.

Worth noting for this clonotype: The junction differs from germline at one of its ends, possibly a read error. CDR3 sequence reads: CSIEGSRGSYNEQFF. CDR3 coding DNA: TGCAGCATTGAAGGCTCCCGGGGATCCTACAATGAGCAGTTCTTC. J is TRBJ2-1 and V is TRBV29-1; maybe TRBD2 (5 bases). The CDR3 has 15 residues. Germline V lookup: CDR1 SQVTM, CDR2 ANQGSEA.

On this clonotype: Just one base apart from a much larger clone, this may be a read error. The chain couples TRBV19 to TRBJ2-5; D is unclear. V was pared by 2 bases and J by 2 bases, with 6 bases between. The CDR3 spans 13 residues. CDR1 is LNHDA, CDR2 SQIVND, per germline (reference sequence). CDR3 loop: CASSIHKQETQYF. In nucleotides, the CDR3 is TGTGCCAGTAGTATACACAAGCAAGAGACCCAGTACTTC.

To note about this clonotype: It may be a read error: a sequence one base away is much more abundant. V usage is TRBV7-2 and J usage is TRBJ2-1; weak D call: TRBD1 (6 bases). The CDR3 spans 15 residues. Germline V gives CDR1 SGHTA, CDR2 FQGNSA. In DNA form, the CDR3 reads TGTGCCAGCAGCTCGGGTCGAGGACAGTACAATGAGCAGGTCTTC. Translated: CASSSGRGQYNEQVF.

This clonotype was detected ten times or more. CDR3 amino acids: CASSINRGTEAFF. The CDR3 nucleotides are TGTGCCAGTAGTATTAACAGGGGCACTGAAGCTTTCTTT. The V call is TRBV19, the J call TRBJ1-1; 7 bases agree with TRBD1. Losses at the gene ends were 3 bases for V and 4 bases for J; bases not matched to a gene: 2. This CDR3 has 13 amino acids. Germline CDR1 is LNHDA and CDR2 is SQIVND (reference sequence).

The rearrangement joins TRBV12-3 or TRBV12-4 to TRBJ2-5, with D unclear. The CDR3 covers 14 residues. Trimming left V 5 bases short and J 0 bases short, with 10 bases between. This CDR3 is CASSAGLYQETQYF. Written as DNA, the CDR3 is TGTGCCAGCAGTGCCGGTCTGTACCAAGAGACCCAGTACTTC.

The rearrangement joins TRBV20-1 to TRBJ2-1; 8 nucleotides line up with TRBD2. The CDR3 has 14 amino acids. The germline CDR1 and CDR2 sequences are DFQATT and SNEGSKA (reference sequence). J was trimmed by 1 base and V by 5 bases; bases with no gene match: 4. As DNA, the CDR3 is TGCAGTGCTGACCGACTAGCGTCCTACAATGAGCAGTTCTTC. Translated: CSADRLASYNEQFF.

A word on this clonotype: A read error may explain this, as a much larger clone is one base away. The chain combines TRBV7-9 with TRBJ1-1, with 7 bases that match TRBD1. This CDR3 has 15 residues. The germline gives CDR1 SEHNR, CDR2 FQNEAQ (reference sequence). CDR3 loop: CASSSPGQMNSEAFF. CDR3 nucleotides: TGTGCCAGCAGCTCACCGGGACAGATGAACTCTGAAGCTTTCTTT.

This clonotype was picked up a small number of times. The rearrangement uses TRBV10-2 and TRBJ2-1; D gene uncertain. Germline V CDR1 and CDR2: WSHSY, SAAADI. The CDR3 contains 12 residues. Trimming cost V 2 bases and J 9 bases, with 8 bases left between them. The CDR3 DNA follows: TGCGCCAGCAGTGAGGGTTTCGGTGAGCAGTTCTTC. Its translation is CASSEGFGEQFF.